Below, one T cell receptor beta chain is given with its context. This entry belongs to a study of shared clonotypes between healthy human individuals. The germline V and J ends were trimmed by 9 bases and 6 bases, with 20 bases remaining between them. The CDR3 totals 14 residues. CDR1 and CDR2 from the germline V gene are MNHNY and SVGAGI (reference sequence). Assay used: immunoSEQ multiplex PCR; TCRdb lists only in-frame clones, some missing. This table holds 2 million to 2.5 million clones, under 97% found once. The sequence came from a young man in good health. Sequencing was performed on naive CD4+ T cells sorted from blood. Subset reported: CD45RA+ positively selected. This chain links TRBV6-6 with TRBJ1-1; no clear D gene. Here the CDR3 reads CASRARDLVAEAFF. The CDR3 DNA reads TGTGCCAGTCGGGCCAGAGATCTAGTCGCTGAAGCTTTCTTT.